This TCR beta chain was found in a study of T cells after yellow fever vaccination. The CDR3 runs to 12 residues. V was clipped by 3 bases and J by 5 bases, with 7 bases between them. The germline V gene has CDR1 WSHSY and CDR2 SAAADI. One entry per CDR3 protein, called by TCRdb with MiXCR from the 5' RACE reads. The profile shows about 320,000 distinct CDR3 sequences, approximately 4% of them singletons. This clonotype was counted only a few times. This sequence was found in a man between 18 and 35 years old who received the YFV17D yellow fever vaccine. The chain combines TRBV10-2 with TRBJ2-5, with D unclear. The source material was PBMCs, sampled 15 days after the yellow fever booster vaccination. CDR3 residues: CASSERAETQYF. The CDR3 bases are TGCGCCAGCAGTGAAAGGGCCGAGACCCAGTACTTC.